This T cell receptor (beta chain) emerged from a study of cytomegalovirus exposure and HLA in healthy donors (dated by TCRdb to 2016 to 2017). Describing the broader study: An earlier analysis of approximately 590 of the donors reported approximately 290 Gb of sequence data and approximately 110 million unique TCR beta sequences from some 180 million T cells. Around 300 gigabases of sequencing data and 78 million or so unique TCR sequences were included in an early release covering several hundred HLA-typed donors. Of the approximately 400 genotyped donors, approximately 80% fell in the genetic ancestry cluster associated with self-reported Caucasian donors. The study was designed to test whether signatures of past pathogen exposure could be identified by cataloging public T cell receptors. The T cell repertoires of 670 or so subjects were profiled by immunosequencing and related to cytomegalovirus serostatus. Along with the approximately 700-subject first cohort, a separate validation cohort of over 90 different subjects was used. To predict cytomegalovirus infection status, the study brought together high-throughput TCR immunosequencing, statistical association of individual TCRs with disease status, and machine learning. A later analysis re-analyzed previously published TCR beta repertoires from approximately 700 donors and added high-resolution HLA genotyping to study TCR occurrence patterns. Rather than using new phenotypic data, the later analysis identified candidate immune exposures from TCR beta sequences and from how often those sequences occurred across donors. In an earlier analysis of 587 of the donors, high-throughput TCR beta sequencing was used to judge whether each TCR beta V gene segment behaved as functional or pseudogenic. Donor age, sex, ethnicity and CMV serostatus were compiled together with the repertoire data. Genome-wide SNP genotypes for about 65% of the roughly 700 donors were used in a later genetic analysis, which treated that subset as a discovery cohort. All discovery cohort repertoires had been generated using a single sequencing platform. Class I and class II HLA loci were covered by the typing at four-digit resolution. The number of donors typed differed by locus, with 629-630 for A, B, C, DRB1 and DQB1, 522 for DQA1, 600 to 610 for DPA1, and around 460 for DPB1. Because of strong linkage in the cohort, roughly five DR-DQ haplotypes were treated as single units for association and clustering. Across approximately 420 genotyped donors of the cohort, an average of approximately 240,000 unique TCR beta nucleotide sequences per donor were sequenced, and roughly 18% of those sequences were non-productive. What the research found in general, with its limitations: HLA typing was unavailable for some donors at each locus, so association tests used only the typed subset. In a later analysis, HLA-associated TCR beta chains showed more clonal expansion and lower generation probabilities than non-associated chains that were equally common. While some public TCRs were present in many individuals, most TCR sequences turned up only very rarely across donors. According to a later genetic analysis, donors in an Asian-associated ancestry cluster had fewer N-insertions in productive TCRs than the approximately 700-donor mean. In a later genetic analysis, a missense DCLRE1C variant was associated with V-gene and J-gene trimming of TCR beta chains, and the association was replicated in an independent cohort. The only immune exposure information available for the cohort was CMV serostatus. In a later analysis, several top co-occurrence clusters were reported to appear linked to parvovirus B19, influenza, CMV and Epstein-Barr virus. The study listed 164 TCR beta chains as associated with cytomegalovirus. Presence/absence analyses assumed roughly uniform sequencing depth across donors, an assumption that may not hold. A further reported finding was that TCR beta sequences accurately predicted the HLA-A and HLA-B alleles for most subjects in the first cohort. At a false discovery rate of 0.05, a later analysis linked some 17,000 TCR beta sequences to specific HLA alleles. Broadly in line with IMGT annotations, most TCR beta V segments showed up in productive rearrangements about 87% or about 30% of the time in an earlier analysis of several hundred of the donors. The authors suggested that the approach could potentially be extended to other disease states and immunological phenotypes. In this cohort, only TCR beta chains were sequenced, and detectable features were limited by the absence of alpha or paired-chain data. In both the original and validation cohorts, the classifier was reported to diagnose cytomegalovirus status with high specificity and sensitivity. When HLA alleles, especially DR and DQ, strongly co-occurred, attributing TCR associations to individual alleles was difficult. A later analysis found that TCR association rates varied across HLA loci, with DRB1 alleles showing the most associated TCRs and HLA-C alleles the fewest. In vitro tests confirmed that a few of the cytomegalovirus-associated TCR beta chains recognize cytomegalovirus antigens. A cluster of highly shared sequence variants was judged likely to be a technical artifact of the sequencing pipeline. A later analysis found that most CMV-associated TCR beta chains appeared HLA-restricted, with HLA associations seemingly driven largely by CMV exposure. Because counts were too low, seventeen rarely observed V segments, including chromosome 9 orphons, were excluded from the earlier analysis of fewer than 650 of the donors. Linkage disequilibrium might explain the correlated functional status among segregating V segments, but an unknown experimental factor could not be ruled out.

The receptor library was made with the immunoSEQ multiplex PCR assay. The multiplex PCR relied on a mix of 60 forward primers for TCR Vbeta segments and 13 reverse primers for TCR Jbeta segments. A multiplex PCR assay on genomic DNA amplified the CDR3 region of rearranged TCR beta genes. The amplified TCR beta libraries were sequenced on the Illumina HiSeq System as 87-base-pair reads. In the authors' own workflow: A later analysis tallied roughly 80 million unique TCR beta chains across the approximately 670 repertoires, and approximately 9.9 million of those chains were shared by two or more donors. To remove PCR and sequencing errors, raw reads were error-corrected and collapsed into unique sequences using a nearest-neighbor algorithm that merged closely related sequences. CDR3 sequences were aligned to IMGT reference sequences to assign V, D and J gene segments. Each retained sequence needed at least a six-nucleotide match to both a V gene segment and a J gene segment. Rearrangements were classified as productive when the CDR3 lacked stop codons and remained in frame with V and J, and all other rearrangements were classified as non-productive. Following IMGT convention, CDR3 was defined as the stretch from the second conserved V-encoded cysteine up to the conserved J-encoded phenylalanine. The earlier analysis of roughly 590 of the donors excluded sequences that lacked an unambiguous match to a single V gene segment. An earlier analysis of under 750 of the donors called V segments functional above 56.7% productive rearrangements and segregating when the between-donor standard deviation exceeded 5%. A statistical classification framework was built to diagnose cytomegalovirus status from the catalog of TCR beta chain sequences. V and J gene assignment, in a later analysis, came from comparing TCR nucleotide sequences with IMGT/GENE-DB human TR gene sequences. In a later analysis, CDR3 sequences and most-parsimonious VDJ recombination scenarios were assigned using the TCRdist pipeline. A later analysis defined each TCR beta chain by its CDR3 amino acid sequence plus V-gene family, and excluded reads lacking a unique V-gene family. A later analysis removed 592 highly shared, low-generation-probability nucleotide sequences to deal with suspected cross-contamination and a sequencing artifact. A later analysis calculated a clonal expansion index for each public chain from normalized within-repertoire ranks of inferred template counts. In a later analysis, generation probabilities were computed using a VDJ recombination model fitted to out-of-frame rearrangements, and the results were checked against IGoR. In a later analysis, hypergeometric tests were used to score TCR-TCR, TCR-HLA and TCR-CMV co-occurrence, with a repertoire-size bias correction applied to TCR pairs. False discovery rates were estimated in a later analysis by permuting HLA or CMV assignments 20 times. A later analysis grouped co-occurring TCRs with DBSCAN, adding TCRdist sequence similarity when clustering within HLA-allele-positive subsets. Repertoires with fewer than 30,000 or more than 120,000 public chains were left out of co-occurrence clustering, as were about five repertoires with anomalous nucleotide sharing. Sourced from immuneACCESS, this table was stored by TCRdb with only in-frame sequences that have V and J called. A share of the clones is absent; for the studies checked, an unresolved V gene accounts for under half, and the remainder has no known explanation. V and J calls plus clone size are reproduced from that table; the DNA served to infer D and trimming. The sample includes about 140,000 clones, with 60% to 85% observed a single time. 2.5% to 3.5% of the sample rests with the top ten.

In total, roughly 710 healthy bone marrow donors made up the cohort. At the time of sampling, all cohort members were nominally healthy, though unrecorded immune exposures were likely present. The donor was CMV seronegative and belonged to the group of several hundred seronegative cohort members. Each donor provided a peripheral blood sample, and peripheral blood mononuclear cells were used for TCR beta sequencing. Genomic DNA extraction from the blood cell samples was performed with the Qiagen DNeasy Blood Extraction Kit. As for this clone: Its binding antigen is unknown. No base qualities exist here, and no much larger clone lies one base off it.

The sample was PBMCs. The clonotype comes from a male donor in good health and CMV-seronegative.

CDR3 loop: CASSSPETGVSTDTQYF. The DNA sequence is TGTGCCAGCAGCTCTCCCGAAACAGGGGTTAGCACAGATACGCAGTATTTT. This sequence uses TRBV11-3 and TRBJ2-3; 7 central bases correspond to TRBD1. The germline V gene supplies CDR1 SGHNT and CDR2 YENEEA. The CDR3 holds 17 amino acids from the cysteine to the phenylalanine. Only the CDR3 portion is preserved as DNA: 51 bases, with reading frame beginning at the first base. Relative to germline, V is missing 4 bases and J is missing 0 bases, with 10 bases of the junction outside any gene match.